This T cell receptor (beta chain) derives from a study of shared clonotypes between healthy human individuals. Only in-frame clones appear in the TCRdb table, and some are missing; sequencing was by immunoSEQ multiplex PCR. Of 2,500,000 or so clones in the sample, 80% to 95% were seen once. On this clone itself: This specimen includes other DNA sequences encoding the same CDR3.

Germline loops: CDR1 SGHRS, CDR2 YFSETQ. This CDR3 comprises 14 residues. V was pared by 2 bases and J by 4 bases, with 1 base of the junction left unmatched. This receptor was identified in a man aged 18 to 29 in good health. Some clones in this sample may be carry-over from other donors' samples. J is TRBJ2-5 and V is TRBV5-1; 11 nucleotides align to TRBD1. What was sequenced was naive CD4+ T cells from PBMCs. Stated subset: CD45RA+ positively selected. CDR3 in DNA: TGCGCCAGCAGCTTTGGGACAGGGGGAGAGACCCAGTACTTC. Its protein is CASSFGTGGETQYF.